The 19 T cell receptor beta chains given below trace back to one sample, sequenced in a study of response to subunit inactivated influenza vaccine. MiXCR was run by TCRdb on the RT-PCR reads, yielding one entry per CDR3 protein. This sample yields about 190,000 distinct CDR3 sequences, of which approximately 14% are seen a single time; approximately 25% belongs to the top ten. The source was CD8+ T cells sorted from PBMCs, collected 4 to 6 days after vaccination. These TCRs come from a man aged 50-60 years who received an inactivated influenza vaccine.

The gene calls are TRBV20-1 and TRBJ2-7; tentatively, D is TRBD2 (5 bases). This CDR3 spans 14 amino acids. Germline V gives CDR1 DFQATT, CDR2 SNEGSKA (reference sequence). Trimming stripped 1 base from V and 3 bases from J, with 13 bases between. The CDR3 nucleotides are TGCAGTGCTAGAGTTGGAGGTTCTGGCTACGAGCAGTACTTC. The encoded protein is CSARVGGSGYEQYF.

The sample holds many counts of this clonotype. V gene TRBV29-1 combines with J gene TRBJ2-2; D possibly corresponds to TRBD1 (5 bases). CDR1 is SQVTM, CDR2 ANQGSEA, per germline. Trimming cost V 6 bases and J 6 bases, with 17 bases left between them. The CDR3 covers 14 residues. The chain's CDR3 is CSVTGPRVSGELFF. CDR3 sequence (DNA): TGCAGCGTAACAGGCCCCAGGGTCTCCGGGGAGCTGTTTTTT.

This clonotype has just a few counts. The CDR3, as DNA: TGTGCCAGCAGCTTACCACGGGGCAGCCTAATCACCACAGATACGCAGTATTTT. Amino acid sequence: CASSLPRGSLITTDTQYF. V gene TRBV7-8 combines with J gene TRBJ2-3, with D perhaps TRBD1 or TRBD2 (5 bases each). V was pared by 2 bases and J by 2 bases, with 20 bases between. The CDR3 contains 18 residues. Germline loops: CDR1 SGHVS, CDR2 FQNEAQ.

The J gene is TRBJ2-3, the V gene TRBV4-3; 9 bases are a match to TRBD1. Germline values: CDR1 LGHNA, CDR2 YSLEER. The CDR3 is made up of 16 amino acids. Losses at the gene ends were 1 base for V and 5 bases for J; bases not matched to a gene: 7. The CDR3 is CASSQAGTGRGDTQYF. CDR3 bases: TGCGCCAGCAGCCAAGCTGGGACAGGGCGGGGAGATACGCAGTATTTT.

The rearrangement uses TRBV6-1 and TRBJ2-1, with TRBD2 matching over 8 bases. CDR3 size: 13 residues. The germline V gene has CDR1 MNHNS and CDR2 SASEGT. The trim removed 5 bases at V and 9 bases at J, leaving 6 bases unmatched. The CDR3 bases are TGTGCCAGCAGTAGGACTAGCCGCGTTGAGCAGTTCTTC. This sequence encodes CASSRTSRVEQFF.

This clonotype was counted only a few times. The rearrangement uses TRBV6-6 and TRBJ2-2; D call uncertain. Germline CDR1 is MNHNY and CDR2 is SVGAGI (reference sequence). V lost 11 bases and J lost 3, with 13 bases in between. The CDR3 consists of 13 residues. The CDR3 protein is CAGLVSDTGELFF. As DNA, the CDR3 is TGTGCCGGGCTAGTATCGGACACCGGGGAGCTGTTTTTT.

V usage is TRBV19 and J usage is TRBJ1-3; 7 nucleotides line up with TRBD1. J lost 2 bases, V lost 9 bases, and 10 bases had no gene match. Germline values: CDR1 LNHDA, CDR2 SQIVND (reference sequence). The CDR3 sequence is 15 residues long. The DNA for the CDR3 is TGTGCCAGCAAACTACAGGGGTATGCTGGAAACACCATATATTTT. Translation: CASKLQGYAGNTIYF.

V and J are TRBV6-5 and TRBJ2-1; D not resolved. This CDR3 has 13 amino acids. CDR1 MNHEY and CDR2 SVGAGI come from the germline V gene. Trimming took off 0 bases at V and 5 bases at J, with 5 bases between the two ends. The CDR3 DNA reads TGTGCCAGCAGTTACTCAGGAGACAATGAGCAGTTCTTC. Residues: CASSYSGDNEQFF.

The sample holds many counts of this clonotype. This chain links TRBV12-3 or TRBV12-4 with TRBJ2-2; no definite D call. V lost 6 bases and J lost 4, with 9 bases in between. CDR3 length: 13 amino acids. The CDR3 DNA reads as TGTGCCAGCAGGTCTAGACCCACCGGGGAGCTGTTTTTT. Its protein is CASRSRPTGELFF.

This clonotype appeared many times. This chain connects TRBV6-5 to TRBJ2-3; D is uncertain. Germline CDR1 reads MNHEY; CDR2 reads SVGAGI. Deletions cut 5 bases from V and 2 bases from J, with 11 bases between. The length of the CDR3 is 14 residues. The CDR3 spells CASSTGKFTDTQYF. Here the CDR3 DNA reads TGTGCCAGCAGTACTGGGAAGTTCACAGATACGCAGTATTTT.

This clonotype occurred a few times. The V gene is TRBV20-1, the J gene TRBJ2-7; TRBD2 matches at 7 bases. CDR3 size: 16 residues. Germline V lookup: CDR1 DFQATT, CDR2 SNEGSKA (reference sequence). J lost 3 bases, V lost 4 bases, and 15 bases had no gene match. CDR3 amino acids: CSAKPGGRGSFYEQYF. Here the CDR3 DNA reads TGCAGTGCTAAACCAGGCGGGAGAGGGTCCTTCTACGAGCAGTACTTC.

There are many counts of this clonotype. V gene TRBV12-3 or TRBV12-4 combines with J gene TRBJ2-1; D might be TRBD2 (5 bases). CDR3 size: 14 residues. Trimming took 3 bases from V and 5 from J, leaving 11 bases between them. In DNA form, the CDR3 reads TGTGCCAGCAGTTTTGTGGACTCAAACAATGAGCAGTTCTTC. As protein: CASSFVDSNNEQFF.

This clonotype occurred a few times. The V call is TRBV6-2 or TRBV6-3, the J call TRBJ1-1; the D is unclear. The CDR3 is made up of 16 amino acids. From germline, CDR1 is MNHEY and CDR2 SVGEGT. Deletions cut 4 bases from V and 0 bases from J, with 15 bases between. CDR3 residues: CASSSFDVTVNTEAFF. CDR3 in DNA: TGTGCCAGCAGTTCATTCGACGTAACCGTGAACACTGAAGCTTTCTTT.

Written as DNA, the CDR3 is TGTGCCAGCAGTTTGCAGGTGATTTACAATGAGCAGTTCTTC. The encoded protein is CASSLQVIYNEQFF. V and J are TRBV6-2 or TRBV6-3 and TRBJ2-1, with D unresolved. V lost 4 bases, J lost 4 bases, and 11 bases lay in between. The germline V gene has CDR1 MNHEY and CDR2 SVGEGT. This CDR3 is built from 14 residues.

This clonotype was detected a few times. The CDR3 DNA is TGCGCCAGCAGCCCTCGGACGGGATACACTGAAGCTTTCTTT. It codes for CASSPRTGYTEAFF. The genes are TRBV4-3 and TRBJ1-1, with no clear D. The germline V and J ends were trimmed by 4 bases and 3 bases, with 12 bases remaining between them. Per germline, CDR1 LGHNA and CDR2 YSLEER. The CDR3 covers 14 residues.

The chain uses TRBV11-1 and TRBJ2-2; a possible D gene is TRBD2 (6 bases). V was pared by 3 bases and J by 0 bases, with 20 bases between. This CDR3 has 19 residues. The germline CDR1 and CDR2 sequences are SGHAT and FQDESV (reference sequence). Here the CDR3 DNA reads TGTGCCAGCAGCTTGGGCGAGGTTTTGGCGGGGACGAACACCGGGGAGCTGTTTTTT. Translated: CASSLGEVLAGTNTGELFF.

The chain carries TRBV11-1 and TRBJ2-6, with D unclear. The CDR3 length is 18 residues. Trimming removed 6 bases from V and 0 bases from J, with 18 bases in between. CDR1 and CDR2 (germline): SGHAT, FQDESV (reference sequence). CDR3: CASRGPLNSLSGANVLTF. Written as DNA, the CDR3 is TGTGCCAGCAGAGGACCACTGAACTCCCTCTCTGGGGCCAACGTCCTGACTTTC. Supplemented by reference TRBV11-1 and TRBJ2-6, the full variable domain reads EAEVAQSPRYKITEKSQAVAFWCDPISGHATLYWYRQILGQGPELLVQFQDESVVDDSQLPKDRFSAERLKGVDSTLKIQPAELGDSAMYLCASRGPLNSLSGANVLTFGAGSRLTVL.

The CDR3 protein is CASSSVRGLTDTQYF. The CDR3 nucleotides read TGTGCCAGCAGCTCTGTGCGGGGGCTCACAGATACGCAGTATTTT. The rearrangement uses TRBV6-2 or TRBV6-3 and TRBJ2-3; tentatively, D is TRBD2 (7 bases). Trimming removed 6 bases at V and 2 bases at J, with 15 bases between. The CDR3 covers 15 residues. The V gene's germline CDR1 is MNHEY and CDR2 SVGEGT.

CDR3 region: CASSLTGVWGYTF. CDR3 DNA sequence: TGCGCCAGCAGTCTAACAGGGGTCTGGGGCTACACCTTC. V is TRBV5-1 and J is TRBJ1-2, with 7 bases identical to TRBD1. J gave up 8 bases and V 5 bases, and 9 bases lay outside the gene matches. Germline CDR1 reads SGHRS; CDR2 reads YFSETQ. The CDR3 covers 13 residues.